The entry that follows covers one T cell receptor (beta chain) sequence. This receptor's antigen is unknown. No much larger clonotype is one base removed from it; base qualities were not supplied. Adults with ileal or ileocolonic Crohn's disease for whom ileocolonic resection was indicated were considered eligible. Whole ileal mucosal biopsies were stored frozen at -80°C before DNA extraction. Genomic DNA was isolated from frozen whole biopsies using a TRizol-based method, and the DNA was quantified with a NanoDrop 2000 spectrophotometer. Deletion took 4 bases off V and 8 bases off J, with a span of 15 bases between the germline ends. Including the terminal cysteine and phenylalanine, the CDR3 comprises 13 residues. CDR3 DNA is the only sequence kept; it has 39 bases, read in frame from the first base. CDR1 and CDR2 are read off the germline V gene as SGHRS and YFSETQ. For commercial TCRB immunosequencing, roughly 0.5 micrograms of biopsy DNA were submitted for each sample. A two-step, amplification bias-controlled multiplex PCR was used by Adaptive Biotechnology to amplify CDR3 regions from genomic DNA. In the first PCR, primers covered every V and J gene segment, and in the second PCR, barcodes and Illumina adapters were added. CDR3 libraries were sequenced using an Illumina instrument. From the authors' description of their analysis: The analysis used both the pipelines supplied by the vendor and custom analysis of the raw data in R/Bioconductor with R version 3.3.0. Clonality, ranging from 0 to 1, was calculated as the inverse of the normalised Shannon entropy of all productive clones. The repertoire share taken up by the top 100 clones defined high-frequency clones, and only clones that passed a 95% confidence test were kept. Overlap between samples was measured with the Morisita-Horn index, while repertoire diversity was measured with the Simpson index. The table comes from immuneACCESS by way of TCRdb, which keeps in-frame sequences with V and J called. Part of the clones is missing from these tables; in studies checked, under half for an unresolved V gene and the rest for unknown reasons. Clonal size and the V and J genes are those of that table, whereas D and trimming came from the DNA. This sample is represented by approximately 27,000 clones; 80% to 90% of them were singletons. In total, the top ten clones hold around 5.5% of the sample.

This specimen comes from a study of T cell repertoires in ileal Crohn's disease (dated by TCRdb to the late 2010s). Notes on the research overall: The median duration of disease was approximately eight years, and at the time of surgery 35% to 45% of patients were active smokers. All patients had surgery for a complication: stricturing disease in approximately 61% and penetrating disease in roughly 39%. Roughly half of the patients were given postoperative therapy, with 15 to 20 on anti-TNF agents and about a dozen on thiopurines. A prospective multicentre cohort supplied the 55 to 65 Crohn's disease patients whose TCR repertoires were analysed. The study ran alongside a multicentre cohort designed to identify predictors of early endoscopic recurrence after ileocolonic resection. A Rutgeerts score above i0 was used to define endoscopic postoperative recurrence. A total of 170 or so mucosal samples from approximately 60 patients were sequenced, with samples obtained at several locations on the surgical specimen and at postoperative endoscopy. Points the paper makes about the study in general: Compared with CD4 T cells, sorted CD8 T cells held more high-frequency clones, which suggests that the mucosal expansions were mostly CD8. Patients who were active smokers at surgery had a significantly higher proportion of clonal expansions than non-smokers (approximately 26% vs 17%, p=0.02). Higher high-frequency clone percentages at surgery were associated with endoscopic recurrence; all patients with clonality above 26.8% (18/57) had recurrence. Only a subgroup of patients, of unstated size, had mucosal CD4 and CD8 T cells sorted and sequenced.

The chain is assembled from TRBV5-1 and TRBJ1-1; possibly the D gene is TRBD1, per 6 matching bases. This TCR was recovered from an adult with Crohn's disease. Source material: ileal tissue. The CDR3 corresponds to CASSPGHGHEAFF. The nucleotide sequence reads as follows: TGCGCCAGCAGCCCGGGACATGGACACGAAGCTTTCTTT.